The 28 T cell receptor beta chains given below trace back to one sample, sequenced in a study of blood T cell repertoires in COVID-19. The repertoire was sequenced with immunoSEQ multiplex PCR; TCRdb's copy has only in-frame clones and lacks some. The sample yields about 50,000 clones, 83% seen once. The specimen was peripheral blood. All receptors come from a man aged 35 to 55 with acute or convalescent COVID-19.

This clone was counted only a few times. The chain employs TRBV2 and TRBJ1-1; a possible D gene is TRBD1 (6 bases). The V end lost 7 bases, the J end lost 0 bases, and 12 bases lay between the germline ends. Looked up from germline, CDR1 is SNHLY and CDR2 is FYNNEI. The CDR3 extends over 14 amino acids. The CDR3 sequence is CASKTGRMNTEAFF. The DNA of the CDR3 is TGTGCCAGCAAAACAGGGCGCATGAACACTGAAGCTTTCTTT.

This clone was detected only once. CDR3 sequence reads: CATSRDPGDSEKLFF. Written as DNA, the CDR3 is TGTGCCACCAGCAGAGATCCAGGGGACAGTGAAAAACTGTTTTTT. The chain couples TRBV15 to TRBJ1-4; 7 bases agree with TRBD1. Germline assignment: CDR1 LNHNV and CDR2 YYDKDF (reference sequence). The CDR3 has 15 amino acids. J was trimmed by 7 bases and V by 0 bases; bases with no gene match: 5.

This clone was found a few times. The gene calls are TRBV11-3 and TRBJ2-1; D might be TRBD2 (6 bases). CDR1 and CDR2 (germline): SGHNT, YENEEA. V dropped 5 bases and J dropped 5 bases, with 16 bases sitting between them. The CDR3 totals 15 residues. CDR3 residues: CASSPFREYDNEQFF. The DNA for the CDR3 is TGTGCCAGCAGCCCATTCCGGGAGTACGACAATGAGCAGTTCTTC.

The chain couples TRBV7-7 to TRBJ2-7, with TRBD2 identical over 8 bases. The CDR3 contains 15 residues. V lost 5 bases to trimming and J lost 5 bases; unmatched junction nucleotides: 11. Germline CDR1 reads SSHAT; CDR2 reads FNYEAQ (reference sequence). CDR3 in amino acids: CASSPGGDKAHEQYF. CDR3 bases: TGTGCCAGCAGCCCCGGGGGGGACAAGGCCCACGAGCAGTACTTC.

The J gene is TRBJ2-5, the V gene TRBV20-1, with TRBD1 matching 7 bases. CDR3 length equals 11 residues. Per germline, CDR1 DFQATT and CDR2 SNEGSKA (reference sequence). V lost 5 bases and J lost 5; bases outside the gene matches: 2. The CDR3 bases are TGCAGTGCTCCGACAGGGGAGACCCAGTACTTC. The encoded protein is CSAPTGETQYF.

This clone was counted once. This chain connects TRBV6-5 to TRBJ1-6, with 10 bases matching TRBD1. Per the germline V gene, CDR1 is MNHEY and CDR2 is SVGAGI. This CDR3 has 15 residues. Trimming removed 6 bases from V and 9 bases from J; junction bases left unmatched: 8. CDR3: CASSSRTGGGSPLHF. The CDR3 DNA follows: TGTGCCAGCAGCTCTAGGACAGGGGGTGGTTCACCCCTCCACTTT.

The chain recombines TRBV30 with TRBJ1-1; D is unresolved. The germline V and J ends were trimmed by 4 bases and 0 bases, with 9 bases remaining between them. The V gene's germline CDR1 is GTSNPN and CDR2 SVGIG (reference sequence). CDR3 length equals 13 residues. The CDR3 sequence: CAWTLGMNTEAFF. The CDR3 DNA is TGTGCCTGGACCCTGGGCATGAACACTGAAGCTTTCTTT. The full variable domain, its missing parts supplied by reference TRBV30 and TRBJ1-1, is SQTIHQWPATLVQPVGSPLSLECTVEGTSNPNLYWYRQAAGRGLQLLFYSVGIGQISSEVPQNLSASRPQDRQFILSSKKLLLSDSGFYLCAWTLGMNTEAFFGQGTRLTVV.

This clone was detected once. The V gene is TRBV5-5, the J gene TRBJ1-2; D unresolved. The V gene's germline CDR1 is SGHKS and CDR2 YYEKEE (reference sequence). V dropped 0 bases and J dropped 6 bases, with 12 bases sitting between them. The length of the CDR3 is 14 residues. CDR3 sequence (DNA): TGTGCCAGCAGCTTGGAGCAGGCTCCCAATGGCTACACCTTC. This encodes CASSLEQAPNGYTF.

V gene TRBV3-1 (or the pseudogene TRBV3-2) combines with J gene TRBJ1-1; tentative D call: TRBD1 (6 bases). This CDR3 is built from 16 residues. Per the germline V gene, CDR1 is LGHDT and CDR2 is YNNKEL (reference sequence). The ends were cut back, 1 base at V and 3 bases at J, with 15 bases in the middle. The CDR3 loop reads CASSQGGGTQHTEAFF. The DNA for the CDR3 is TGTGCCAGCAGCCAAGGCGGGGGGACACAGCACACTGAAGCTTTCTTT.

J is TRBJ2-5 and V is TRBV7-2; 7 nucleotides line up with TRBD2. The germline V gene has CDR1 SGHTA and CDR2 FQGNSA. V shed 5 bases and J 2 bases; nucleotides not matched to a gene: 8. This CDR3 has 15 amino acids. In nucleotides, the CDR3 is TGTGCCAGCAGCCCCCCACGGACTAGGCAAGAGACCCAGTACTTC. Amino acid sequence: CASSPPRTRQETQYF.

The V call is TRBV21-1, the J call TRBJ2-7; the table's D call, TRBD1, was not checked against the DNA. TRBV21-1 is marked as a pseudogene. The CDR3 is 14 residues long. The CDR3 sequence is CASSKPISDYEQYF. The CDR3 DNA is TGTGCCAGCAGCAAGCCAATATCAGACTACGAGCAGTACTTC.

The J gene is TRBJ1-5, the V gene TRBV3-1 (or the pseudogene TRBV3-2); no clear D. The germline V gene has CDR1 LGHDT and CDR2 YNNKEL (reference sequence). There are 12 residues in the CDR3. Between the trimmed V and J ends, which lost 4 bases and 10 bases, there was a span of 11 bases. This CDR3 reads CASSRGGGPQHF. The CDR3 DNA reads TGTGCCAGCAGCCGAGGAGGCGGCCCCCAGCATTTT.

CDR3 nucleotide sequence: TGCGCCAGCAGCATCTCCGGGACAGGGGGTGAAAAACTGTTTTTT. Translating gives CASSISGTGGEKLFF. This chain connects TRBV5-1 to TRBJ1-4, with 11 bases identical to TRBD1. The ends lost 4 bases at V and 7 bases at J; junction bases unmatched: 6. The CDR3 runs to 15 residues. Germline CDR1 is SGHRS and CDR2 is YFSETQ.

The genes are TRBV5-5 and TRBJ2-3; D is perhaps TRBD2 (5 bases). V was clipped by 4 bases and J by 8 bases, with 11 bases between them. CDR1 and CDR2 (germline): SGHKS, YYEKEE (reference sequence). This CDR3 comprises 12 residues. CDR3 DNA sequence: TGTGCCAGCAGCCCGGCGGGTGCTACGCAGTATTTT. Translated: CASSPAGATQYF.

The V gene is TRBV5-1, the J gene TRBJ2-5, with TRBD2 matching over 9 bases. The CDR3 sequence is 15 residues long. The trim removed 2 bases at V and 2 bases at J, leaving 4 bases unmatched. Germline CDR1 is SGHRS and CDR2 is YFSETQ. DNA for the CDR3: TGCGCCAGCAGCTTAGTAGCGGGGGTACAAGAGACCCAGTACTTC. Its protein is CASSLVAGVQETQYF.

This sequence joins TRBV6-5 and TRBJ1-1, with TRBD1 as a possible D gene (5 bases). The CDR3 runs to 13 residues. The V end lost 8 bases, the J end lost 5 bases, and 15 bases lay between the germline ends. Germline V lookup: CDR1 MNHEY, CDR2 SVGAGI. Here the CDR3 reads CASSKTAVTEAFF. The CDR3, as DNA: TGTGCCAGCTCAAAGACAGCCGTTACTGAAGCTTTCTTT.

The CDR3 DNA follows: TGTGCCAGCAGCCAAGGTGGCGGGAATCAGCCCCAGCATTTT. It encodes CASSQGGGNQPQHF. The chain has TRBV14 and TRBJ1-5; D remains unclear. Germline V gene sequence: CDR1 SGHDN, CDR2 FVKESK. This CDR3 has 14 residues. V was trimmed by 1 base and J by 4 bases, leaving 8 bases between them.

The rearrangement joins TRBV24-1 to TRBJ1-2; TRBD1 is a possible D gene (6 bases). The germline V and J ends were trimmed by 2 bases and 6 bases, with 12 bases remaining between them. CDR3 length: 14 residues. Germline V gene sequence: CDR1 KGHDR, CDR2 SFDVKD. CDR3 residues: CATSDYQGIDGYTF. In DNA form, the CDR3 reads TGTGCCACCAGTGATTATCAGGGGATCGATGGCTACACCTTC.

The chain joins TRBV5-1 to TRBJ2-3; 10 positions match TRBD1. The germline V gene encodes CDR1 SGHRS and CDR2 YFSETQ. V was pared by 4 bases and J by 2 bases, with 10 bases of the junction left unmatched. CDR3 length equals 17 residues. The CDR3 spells CASSEDRGQRTTDTQYF. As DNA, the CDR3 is TGCGCCAGCAGCGAAGACAGGGGGCAAAGGACCACAGATACGCAGTATTTT.

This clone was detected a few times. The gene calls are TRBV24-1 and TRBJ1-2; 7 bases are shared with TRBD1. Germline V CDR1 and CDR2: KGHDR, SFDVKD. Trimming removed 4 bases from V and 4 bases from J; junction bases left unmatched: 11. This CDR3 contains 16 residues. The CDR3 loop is CATSERTGWGSYGYTF. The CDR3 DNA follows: TGTGCCACCAGTGAAAGGACAGGCTGGGGTAGCTATGGCTACACCTTC.

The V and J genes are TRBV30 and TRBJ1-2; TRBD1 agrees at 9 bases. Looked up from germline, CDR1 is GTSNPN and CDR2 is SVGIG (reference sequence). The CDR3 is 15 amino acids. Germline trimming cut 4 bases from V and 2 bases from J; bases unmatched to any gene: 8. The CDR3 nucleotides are TGTGCCTGGAACTTGGCGGGACAGGGAAACTATGGCTACACCTTC. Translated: CAWNLAGQGNYGYTF.

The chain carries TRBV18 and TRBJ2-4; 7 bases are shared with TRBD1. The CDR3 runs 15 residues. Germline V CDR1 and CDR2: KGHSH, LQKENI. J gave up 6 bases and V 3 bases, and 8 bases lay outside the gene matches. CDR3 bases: TGTGCCAGCTCACCGGCCCAGGGGGTTCGAAACATTCAGTACTTC. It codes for CASSPAQGVRNIQYF.

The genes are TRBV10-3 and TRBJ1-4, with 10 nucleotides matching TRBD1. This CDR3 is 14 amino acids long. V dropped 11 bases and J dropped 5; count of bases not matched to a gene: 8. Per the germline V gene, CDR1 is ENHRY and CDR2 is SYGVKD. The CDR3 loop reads CASSGTGANEKLFF. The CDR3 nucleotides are TGTGCCTCTTCCGGGACAGGGGCAAATGAAAAACTGTTTTTT.

The CDR3 DNA reads as TGTGCCAGCAGCGCCGGGAGTAACACCGGGGAGCTGTTTTTT. Protein sequence: CASSAGSNTGELFF. This chain connects TRBV9 to TRBJ2-2; tentatively, D is TRBD2 (6 bases). Trimming removed 3 bases from V and 2 bases from J, with 8 bases in between. The CDR3 runs to 14 residues. Germline V gives CDR1 SGDLS, CDR2 YYNGEE.

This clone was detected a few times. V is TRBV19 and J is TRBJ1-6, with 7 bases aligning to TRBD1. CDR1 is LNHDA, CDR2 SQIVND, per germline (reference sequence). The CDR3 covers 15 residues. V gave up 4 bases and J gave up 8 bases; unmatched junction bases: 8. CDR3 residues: CASSRKGASDSPLHF. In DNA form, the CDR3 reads TGTGCCAGTAGTAGAAAGGGGGCATCGGATTCACCCCTCCACTTT.

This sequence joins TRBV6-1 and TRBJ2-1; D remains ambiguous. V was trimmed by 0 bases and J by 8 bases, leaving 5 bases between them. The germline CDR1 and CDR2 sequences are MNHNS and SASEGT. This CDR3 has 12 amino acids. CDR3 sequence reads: CASSEAFDEQFF. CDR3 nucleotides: TGTGCCAGCAGTGAAGCGTTCGATGAGCAGTTCTTC.

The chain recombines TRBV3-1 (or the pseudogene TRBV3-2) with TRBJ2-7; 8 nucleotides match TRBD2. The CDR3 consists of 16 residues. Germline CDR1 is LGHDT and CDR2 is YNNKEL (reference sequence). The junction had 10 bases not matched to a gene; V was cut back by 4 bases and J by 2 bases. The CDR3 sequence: CASSPGGAGGAYEQYF. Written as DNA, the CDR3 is TGTGCCAGCAGCCCCGGGGGTGCGGGAGGAGCCTACGAGCAGTACTTC.

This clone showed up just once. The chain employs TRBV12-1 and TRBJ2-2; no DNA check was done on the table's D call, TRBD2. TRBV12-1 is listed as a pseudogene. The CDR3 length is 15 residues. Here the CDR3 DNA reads TGTGCCAGCAGCCCGCGGGGACGGACGACCGGGGAGCTGTTTTTT. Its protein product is CASSPRGRTTGELFF.